These 32 T cell receptor beta chains were all obtained from the same sample, sequenced in a study of PD-L1 blockade in urothelial cancer (TCRdb year 2017). Library preparation used the immunoSEQ multiplex PCR assay. Sourced from immuneACCESS, this table was stored by TCRdb with only in-frame sequences that have V and J called. A share of the clones is absent; for the studies checked, an unresolved V gene accounts for under half, and the remainder has no known explanation. The sample table shows 120,000 or so clones, and about 82% are seen once. The ten largest make up 2.4% of the sample. The intended sense of this specimen's time point label: peripheral blood 6 weeks after treatment start. Sequenced here: PBMCs, sampled around atezolizumab (anti-PD-L1) treatment. The receptor set was obtained from a man aged 50 to 60 with urothelial cancer.

The CDR3 bases are TGTGCCAGCAAAGGGACTAGCGGCCAAGAGACCCAGTACTTC. Amino acids: CASKGTSGQETQYF. This rearrangement joins TRBV2 to TRBJ2-5; 11 bases line up with TRBD2. Germline V gene data show CDR1 as SNHLY and CDR2 as FYNNEI. V shed 7 bases and J 1 base; nucleotides not matched to a gene: 2. The CDR3 extends over 14 amino acids.

V is TRBV2 and J is TRBJ1-1; 11 nucleotides match TRBD1. V gave up 11 bases and J gave up 3 bases; unmatched junction bases: 5. Germline assignment: CDR1 SNHLY and CDR2 FYNNEI. CDR3 size: 13 residues. The CDR3 nucleotides are TGTGCCGGACAGGGGGCATCGTACACTGAAGCTTTCTTT. It codes for CAGQGASYTEAFF.

The chain combines TRBV30 with TRBJ1-5; D is ambiguous. This CDR3 has 12 amino acids. V was trimmed by 2 bases and J by 3 bases, leaving 5 bases between them. Germline lookup yields CDR1 GTSNPN and CDR2 SVGIG (reference sequence). CDR3 protein: CAWSYYNQPQHF. The CDR3 nucleotides read TGTGCCTGGAGTTACTACAATCAGCCCCAGCATTTT.

This clone has just a few counts. This sequence joins TRBV5-4 and TRBJ2-1; the D gene is possibly TRBD2 (6 bases). Germline lookup yields CDR1 SGHNT and CDR2 YYREEE (reference sequence). Trimming pared 0 bases from V and 12 bases from J, leaving 16 bases between. The CDR3 consists of 14 residues. The CDR3 DNA sequence: TGTGCCAGCAGCTTGGCGGGGCGGCGGGATGTGCAGTTCTTC. This translates into CASSLAGRRDVQFF.

The chain couples TRBV18 to TRBJ1-4; D may be TRBD1 (5 bases). The CDR3 totals 14 residues. V was clipped by 4 bases and J by 5 bases, with 11 bases between them. Germline values: CDR1 KGHSH, CDR2 LQKENI. The CDR3 loop reads CASSRGTGNEKLFF. The CDR3 coding sequence is TGTGCCAGCTCACGCGGGACGGGCAATGAAAAACTGTTTTTT. The full variable domain, its missing parts supplied by reference TRBV18 and TRBJ1-4, is NAGVMQNPRHLVRRRGQEARLRCSPMKGHSHVYWYRQLPEEGLKFMVYLQKENIIDESGMPKERFSAEFPKEGPSILRIQQVVRGDSAAYFCASSRGTGNEKLFFGSGTQLSVL.

This chain links TRBV7-9 with TRBJ1-1, with unresolved D. V was shortened by 2 bases and J by 0 bases, with 4 bases between the two germline ends. CDR1 is SEHNR and CDR2 is FQNEAQ in the germline V gene (reference sequence). The CDR3 extends over 13 amino acids. CDR3: CASSLLVNTEAFF. In DNA, the CDR3 is TGTGCCAGCAGCTTACTTGTGAACACTGAAGCTTTCTTT.

This chain uses TRBV15 with TRBJ2-2; 7 bases fit TRBD2. The CDR3 is 15 amino acids. CDR1 is LNHNV, CDR2 YYDKDF, per germline (reference sequence). The ends lost 8 bases at V and 1 base at J; junction bases unmatched: 7. This CDR3 is CATVERGMNTGELFF. The CDR3 nucleotides are TGTGCCACCGTCGAGCGGGGTATGAACACCGGGGAGCTGTTTTTT. Full variable domain (missing parts from reference TRBV15 and TRBJ2-2): DAMVIQNPRYQVTQFGKPVTLSCSQTLNHNVMYWYQQKSSQAPKLLFHYYDKDFNNEADTPDNFQSRRPNTSFCFLDIRSPGLGDTAMYLCATVERGMNTGELFFGEGSRLTVL.

The rearrangement links TRBV6-5 to TRBJ1-2; 7 bases are a match to TRBD1. Germline assignment: CDR1 MNHEY and CDR2 SVGAGI. The CDR3 runs to 15 residues. The V and J ends lost 2 bases and 4 bases, in that order; junction bases with no gene match: 7. CDR3 DNA sequence: TGTGCCAGCAGTTACACGGACAGGCCCTTCTATGGCTACACCTTC. This codes for CASSYTDRPFYGYTF.

CDR3 sequence reads: CASSVGLFYGYTF. The CDR3 coding sequence is TGTGCCAGCAGTGTTGGGCTCTTCTATGGCTACACCTTC. The rearrangement joins TRBV2 to TRBJ1-2; D remains unclear. The CDR3 has 13 amino acids. The ends were cut back, 4 bases at V and 4 bases at J, with 10 bases in the middle. Germline V gives CDR1 SNHLY, CDR2 FYNNEI.

The gene calls are TRBV12-5 and TRBJ2-3, with TRBD2 matching over 7 bases. The CDR3 is 16 amino acids. V lost 2 bases, J lost 4 bases, and 9 bases stayed unmatched. CDR1 is LGHNT and CDR2 is FRNRAP in the germline V gene. The CDR3 region is CASGLYRGGSSDTQYF. Written as DNA, the CDR3 is TGTGCTAGTGGTTTGTACCGGGGCGGGAGTTCAGATACGCAGTATTTT. Full variable domain (outside the CDR3, taken from reference TRBV12-5 and TRBJ2-3): DARVTQTPRHKVTEMGQEVTMRCQPILGHNTVFWYRQTMMQGLELLAYFRNRAPLDDSGMPKDRFSAEMPDATLATLKIQPSEPRDSAVYFCASGLYRGGSSDTQYFGPGTRLTVL.

The rearrangement uses TRBV10-2 and TRBJ1-6, with unresolved D. The ends were cut back, 0 bases at V and 10 bases at J, with 10 bases in the middle. CDR3 size: 14 residues. Per the germline V gene, CDR1 is WSHSY and CDR2 is SAAADI. The CDR3, as DNA: TGCGCCAGCAGTGAGTCGAGAATGAACTCACCCCTCCACTTT. This gives the protein CASSESRMNSPLHF.

The rearrangement links TRBV19 to TRBJ1-5; the D is unclear. The CDR3 runs to 13 residues. Trimming left V 3 bases short and J 4 bases short, with 7 bases between. The germline gives CDR1 LNHDA, CDR2 SQIVND (reference sequence). The CDR3 region is CASSIQINQPQHF. The CDR3 DNA follows: TGTGCCAGTAGTATCCAGATAAATCAGCCCCAGCATTTT.

The chain couples TRBV27 to TRBJ1-6; 11 nucleotides match TRBD1. CDR3 size: 17 residues. Germline trimming cut 2 bases from V and 9 bases from J; bases unmatched to any gene: 9. Germline V lookup: CDR1 MNHEY, CDR2 SMNVEV (reference sequence). The CDR3 nucleotides are TGTGCCAGCAGTTTACGTCCGGACAGGGGGCAAAGTTCACCCCTCCACTTT. Its protein product is CASSLRPDRGQSSPLHF.

DNA for the CDR3: TGTGCCAGCAGCCCTGGCCGACTAGCGGGTCTAGATACGCAGTATTTT. Translated, it gives CASSPGRLAGLDTQYF. The chain joins TRBV7-2 to TRBJ2-3; the match to TRBD2 covers 10 bases. This CDR3 has 16 residues. Germline values: CDR1 SGHTA, CDR2 FQGNSA. J gave up 5 bases and V 5 bases, and 10 bases lay outside the gene matches.

The rearrangement joins TRBV4-2 to TRBJ2-3; 10 positions match TRBD2. The V segment lost 0 bases and the J segment 2 bases; nucleotides outside the gene matches: 2. This CDR3 has 16 amino acids. Germline V lookup: CDR1 LGHNA, CDR2 YNFKEQ. CDR3 sequence (DNA): TGTGCCAGCAGCCAAGAAACTAGCGGGGACACAGATACGCAGTATTTT. Amino acids: CASSQETSGDTDTQYF.

Only a few counts were recorded for this clone. This chain joins TRBV2 and TRBJ2-7, with TRBD1 identical over 7 bases. Trimming took 4 bases from V and 3 from J; bases not matched to a gene: 0. Germline V CDR1 and CDR2: SNHLY, FYNNEI. The CDR3 extends over 12 amino acids. CDR3 in amino acids: CASSGQGYEQYF. Here the CDR3 DNA reads TGTGCCAGCAGTGGACAGGGCTACGAGCAGTACTTC.

The gene calls are TRBV28 and TRBJ1-2, with TRBD1 matching 7 bases. Per the germline V gene, CDR1 is MDHEN and CDR2 is SYDVKM. The CDR3 is 13 amino acids. With V trimmed by 5 bases and J by 2 bases, 2 bases remained unmatched. CDR3 bases: TGTGCCAGCAGTCTGGACAGGAACTATGGCTACACCTTC. Encoded protein: CASSLDRNYGYTF.

The chain uses TRBV7-9 and TRBJ1-1; the D gene is possibly TRBD1 (5 bases). CDR1 SEHNR and CDR2 FQNEAQ come from the germline V gene (reference sequence). V was trimmed by 5 bases and J by 3 bases, leaving 7 bases between them. The CDR3 sequence is 12 residues long. CDR3 region: CASSRGDTEAFF. In nucleotides, the CDR3 is TGTGCCAGCAGCCGGGGGGACACTGAAGCTTTCTTT.

A remark on this clone: The junction differs from germline at one of its ends, possibly a read error. The chain uses TRBV7-7 and TRBJ2-2, with D unclear. Germline loops: CDR1 SSHAT, CDR2 FNYEAQ (reference sequence). This CDR3 has 15 amino acids. CDR3 bases: TGTGCTAGCAGCTTAAGCTTTCCGAACACCGGGGAGCTGTTTTTT. Translating it yields CASSLSFPNTGELFF.

The V gene is TRBV28, the J gene TRBJ2-4, with 8 bases matching TRBD1. This CDR3 has 18 residues. CDR1 and CDR2 (germline): MDHEN, SYDVKM. V trimming: 5 bases; J trimming: 3 bases; junction bases outside the gene matches: 15. The CDR3 region is CASSPNMHRGTVKNIQYF. DNA for the CDR3: TGTGCCAGCAGTCCCAATATGCACAGGGGGACTGTCAAAAACATTCAGTACTTC.

The chain carries TRBV5-1 and TRBJ1-1; a weak D match, TRBD1 (6 bases). The germline CDR1 and CDR2 sequences are SGHRS and YFSETQ. V was cut by 1 base and J by 1 base, with 8 bases left in between. The CDR3 length is 14 residues. The CDR3 bases are TGCGCCAGCAGCTTGCGGACAGCGAACACTGAAGCTTTCTTT. It translates to CASSLRTANTEAFF.

The V call is TRBV10-3, the J call TRBJ1-2; no clear D gene. Germline lookup yields CDR1 ENHRY and CDR2 SYGVKD. There are 14 residues in the CDR3. The ends were cut back, 0 bases at V and 4 bases at J, with 9 bases in the middle. CDR3 nucleotide sequence: TGTGCCATCAGTGAGTCTGGCCACCGCTATGGCTACACCTTC. As protein: CAISESGHRYGYTF.

The CDR3 reads CASRVAGGTDTQYF. The DNA for the CDR3 is TGTGCCAGCAGGGTAGCGGGAGGAACAGATACGCAGTATTTT. The chain has TRBV2 and TRBJ2-3; 10 bases align to TRBD2. This CDR3 is built from 14 residues. The trim removed 6 bases at V and 3 bases at J, leaving 3 bases unmatched. Germline V CDR1 and CDR2: SNHLY, FYNNEI.

The chain employs TRBV15 and TRBJ2-1, with D perhaps TRBD1 (5 bases). Germline V gene sequence: CDR1 LNHNV, CDR2 YYDKDF (reference sequence). The CDR3 sequence is 14 residues long. The ends were cut back, 5 bases at V and 9 bases at J, with 17 bases in the middle. CDR3: CATSGKGMRREQFF. DNA of the CDR3: TGTGCCACCAGCGGGAAGGGGATGCGGCGTGAGCAGTTCTTC.

The genes are TRBV6-6 and TRBJ1-6, with a weak D call TRBD1 (6 bases). This CDR3 has 14 residues. The V end lost 5 bases, the J end lost 9 bases, and 14 bases lay between the germline ends. The germline gives CDR1 MNHNY, CDR2 SVGAGI (reference sequence). CDR3 sequence (DNA): TGTGCCAGCAGTCCTACAGGGTTTACTTCACCCCTCCACTTT. Encoded protein: CASSPTGFTSPLHF.

The V call is TRBV28, the J call TRBJ1-5; D possibly corresponds to TRBD1 (5 bases). Germline loops: CDR1 MDHEN, CDR2 SYDVKM. The CDR3 is made up of 15 amino acids. V was pared by 3 bases and J by 5 bases, with 14 bases between. The CDR3 DNA follows: TGTGCCAGCAGTTTGTGGCCCAGGGAGGATCAGCCCCAGCATTTT. This gives the protein CASSLWPREDQPQHF.

The chain combines TRBV4-1 with TRBJ2-3; 10 bases align to TRBD2. The CDR3 sequence is 19 residues long. The J segment lost 0 bases and the V segment lost 2 bases, leaving 11 bases of the junction unmatched. From germline, CDR1 is MGHRA and CDR2 YSYEKL. The CDR3: CASSQPGAGGKTSTDTQYF. DNA of the CDR3: TGCGCCAGCAGCCAACCGGGAGCGGGAGGGAAAACTAGCACAGATACGCAGTATTTT.

This clone occurred a few times. DNA for the CDR3: TGTGCCAGCAAAACAGGGGGGCATTACGAAAAACTGTTTTTT. Its protein product is CASKTGGHYEKLFF. The V and J genes are TRBV6-1 and TRBJ1-4; 8 bases map to TRBD1. The ends lost 7 bases at V and 8 bases at J; junction bases unmatched: 9. The CDR3 spans 14 residues. The V gene's germline CDR1 is MNHNS and CDR2 SASEGT.

The chain is built from TRBV5-1 and TRBJ2-7; D is possibly TRBD2 (5 bases). Germline V lookup: CDR1 SGHRS, CDR2 YFSETQ. The ends were cut back, 2 bases at V and 2 bases at J, with 14 bases in the middle. The CDR3 sequence is 15 residues long. CDR3 region: CASSLSPAAPYEQYF. CDR3 DNA sequence: TGCGCCAGCAGCTTATCTCCAGCGGCCCCCTACGAGCAGTACTTC. The full variable domain, rest sourced from reference TRBV5-1 and TRBJ2-7, is KAGVTQTPRYLIKTRGQQVTLSCSPISGHRSVSWYQQTPGQGLQFLFEYFSETQRNKGNFPGRFSGRQFSNSRSEMNVSTLELGDSALYLCASSLSPAAPYEQYFGPGTRLTVT.

The V call is TRBV18, the J call TRBJ2-4, with TRBD1 matching 9 bases. The CDR3 is made up of 15 amino acids. The germline V gene encodes CDR1 KGHSH and CDR2 LQKENI. V lost 1 base and J lost 8; bases outside the gene matches: 6. For the CDR3, the DNA is TGTGCCAGCTCACCACGTGTACAGGGGGCTGACATTCAGTACTTC. Amino acid sequence: CASSPRVQGADIQYF.

This chain joins TRBV6-5 and TRBJ2-7, with D unresolved. V lost 2 bases and J 6 bases, leaving 11 bases between the germline ends. Germline V gene sequence: CDR1 MNHEY, CDR2 SVGAGI. This CDR3 has 13 amino acids. In nucleotides, the CDR3 is TGTGCCAGCAGTTACCGGGTGCAGCGCGAGCAGTACTTC. Protein sequence: CASSYRVQREQYF.

The chain uses TRBV9 and TRBJ1-6; D uncertain. V was pared by 0 bases and J by 2 bases, with 9 bases between. Germline V gives CDR1 SGDLS, CDR2 YYNGEE. CDR3 length: 16 residues. The CDR3 DNA is TGTGCCAGCAGCGTAGGACCGGGAGCCTATAATTCACCCCTCCACTTT. Translation: CASSVGPGAYNSPLHF.